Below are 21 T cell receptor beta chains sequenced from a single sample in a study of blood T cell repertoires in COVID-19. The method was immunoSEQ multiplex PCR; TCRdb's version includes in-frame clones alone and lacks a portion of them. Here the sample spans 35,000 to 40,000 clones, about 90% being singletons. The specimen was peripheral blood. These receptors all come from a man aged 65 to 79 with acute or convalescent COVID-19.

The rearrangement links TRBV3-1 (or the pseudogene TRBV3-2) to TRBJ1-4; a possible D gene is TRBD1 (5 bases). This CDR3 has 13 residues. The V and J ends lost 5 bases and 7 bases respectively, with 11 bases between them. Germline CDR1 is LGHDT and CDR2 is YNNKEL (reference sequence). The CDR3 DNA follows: TGTGCCAGCAGCTCGGGGGGTACTGAAAAACTGTTTTTT. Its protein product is CASSSGGTEKLFF.

The CDR3: CASSLALGDQPQHF. CDR3 DNA sequence: TGTGCCAGCAGCTTAGCTCTTGGAGATCAGCCCCAGCATTTT. The chain joins TRBV7-8 to TRBJ1-5; unclear D gene. The CDR3 sequence is 14 residues long. Between the trimmed V and J ends, which lost 0 bases and 5 bases, there was a span of 8 bases. The V gene's germline CDR1 is SGHVS and CDR2 FQNEAQ.

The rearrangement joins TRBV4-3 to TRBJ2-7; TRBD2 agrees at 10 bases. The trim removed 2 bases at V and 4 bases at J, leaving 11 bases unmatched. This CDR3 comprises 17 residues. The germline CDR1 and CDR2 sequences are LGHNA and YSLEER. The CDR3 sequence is CASSQSIAGGGGYEQYF. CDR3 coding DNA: TGCGCCAGCAGCCAAAGTATAGCGGGAGGTGGGGGGTACGAGCAGTACTTC.

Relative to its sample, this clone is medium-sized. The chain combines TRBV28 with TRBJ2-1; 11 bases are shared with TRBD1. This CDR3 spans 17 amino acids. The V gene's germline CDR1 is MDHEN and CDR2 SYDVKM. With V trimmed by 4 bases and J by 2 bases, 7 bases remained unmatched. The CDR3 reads CASSWTGGLSPYNEQFF. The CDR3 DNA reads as TGTGCCAGCAGTTGGACAGGGGGCCTCTCCCCCTACAATGAGCAGTTCTTC.

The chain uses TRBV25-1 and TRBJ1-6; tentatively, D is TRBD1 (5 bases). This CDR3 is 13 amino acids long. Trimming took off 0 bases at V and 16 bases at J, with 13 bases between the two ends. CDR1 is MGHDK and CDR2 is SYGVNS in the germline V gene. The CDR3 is CASSEYGTGVLHF. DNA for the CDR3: TGTGCCAGCAGTGAATATGGAACAGGTGTTCTCCACTTT. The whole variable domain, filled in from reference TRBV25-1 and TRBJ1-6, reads EADIYQTPRYLVIGTGKKITLECSQTMGHDKMYWYQQDPGMELHLIHYSYGVNSTEKGDLSSESTVSRIRTEHFPLTLESARPSHTSQYLCASSEYGTGVLHFGNGTRLTVT.

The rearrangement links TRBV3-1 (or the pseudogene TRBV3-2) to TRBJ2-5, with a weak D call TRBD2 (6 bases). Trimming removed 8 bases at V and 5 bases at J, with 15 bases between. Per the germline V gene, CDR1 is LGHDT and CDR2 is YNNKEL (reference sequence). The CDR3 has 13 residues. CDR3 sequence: CASRRSGDETQYF. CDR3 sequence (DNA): TGTGCCAGCCGTCGTTCGGGGGATGAGACCCAGTACTTC.

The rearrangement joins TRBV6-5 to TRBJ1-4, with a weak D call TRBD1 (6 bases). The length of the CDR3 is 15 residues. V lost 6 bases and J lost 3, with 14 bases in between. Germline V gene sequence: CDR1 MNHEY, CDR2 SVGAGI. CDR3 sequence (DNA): TGTGCCAGCAGAACTACAGGGACGTCTAATGAAAAACTGTTTTTT. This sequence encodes CASRTTGTSNEKLFF.

The CDR3 protein is CASSGTVATNEKLFF. In DNA form, the CDR3 reads TGTGCCAGCTCCGGGACAGTTGCAACTAATGAAAAACTGTTTTTT. The chain couples TRBV18 to TRBJ1-4; TRBD1 agrees at 7 bases. V dropped 6 bases and J dropped 0; count of bases not matched to a gene: 4. The germline V gene has CDR1 KGHSH and CDR2 LQKENI. This CDR3 has 15 amino acids.

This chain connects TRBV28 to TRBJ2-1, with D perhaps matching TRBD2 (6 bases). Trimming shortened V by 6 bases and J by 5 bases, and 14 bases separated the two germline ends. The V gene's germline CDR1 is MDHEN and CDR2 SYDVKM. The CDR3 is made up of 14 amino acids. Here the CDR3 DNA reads TGTGCCAGCAGGGTCCGGACTACCAACAATGAGCAGTTCTTC. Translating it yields CASRVRTTNNEQFF.

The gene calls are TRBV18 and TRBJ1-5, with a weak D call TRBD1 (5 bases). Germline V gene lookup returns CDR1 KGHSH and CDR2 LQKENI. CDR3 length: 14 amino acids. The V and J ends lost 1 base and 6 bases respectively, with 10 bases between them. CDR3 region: CASSPQGKSQPQHF. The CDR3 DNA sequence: TGTGCCAGCTCACCACAGGGGAAGAGTCAGCCCCAGCATTTT.

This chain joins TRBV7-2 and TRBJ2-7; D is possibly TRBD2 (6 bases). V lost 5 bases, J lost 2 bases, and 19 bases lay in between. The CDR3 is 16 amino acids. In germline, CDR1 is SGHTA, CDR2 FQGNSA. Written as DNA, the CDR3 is TGTGCCAGCAGCCCTCCCGGAGTAGCGGAAGCCTACGAGCAGTACTTC. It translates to CASSPPGVAEAYEQYF.

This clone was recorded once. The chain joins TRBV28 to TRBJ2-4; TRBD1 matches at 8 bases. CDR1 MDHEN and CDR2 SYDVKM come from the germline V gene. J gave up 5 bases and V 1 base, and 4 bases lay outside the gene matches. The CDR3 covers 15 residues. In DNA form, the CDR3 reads TGTGCCAGCAGTTTATCAGGGGGCGCGGAAAACATTCAGTACTTC. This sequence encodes CASSLSGGAENIQYF.

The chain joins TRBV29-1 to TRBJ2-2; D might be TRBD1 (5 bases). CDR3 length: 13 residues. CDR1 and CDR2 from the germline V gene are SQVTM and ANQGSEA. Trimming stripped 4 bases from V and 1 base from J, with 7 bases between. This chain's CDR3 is CSVVGQNTGELFF. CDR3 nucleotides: TGCAGCGTTGTTGGACAGAACACCGGGGAGCTGTTTTTT.

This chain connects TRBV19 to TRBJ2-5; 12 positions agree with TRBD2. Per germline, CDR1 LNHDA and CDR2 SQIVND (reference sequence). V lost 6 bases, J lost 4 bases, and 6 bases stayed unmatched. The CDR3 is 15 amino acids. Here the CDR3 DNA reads TGTGCCAGTAGGGAGACTAGCGGGAGTCCAGAGACCCAGTACTTC. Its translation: CASRETSGSPETQYF.

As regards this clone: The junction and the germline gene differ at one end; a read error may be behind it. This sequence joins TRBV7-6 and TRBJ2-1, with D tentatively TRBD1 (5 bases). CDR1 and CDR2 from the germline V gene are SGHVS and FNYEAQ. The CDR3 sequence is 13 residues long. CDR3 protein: CASSFAQTALKLF. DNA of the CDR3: TGTGCCAGCAGCTTCGCCCAGACAGCCCTCAAGCTCTTC.

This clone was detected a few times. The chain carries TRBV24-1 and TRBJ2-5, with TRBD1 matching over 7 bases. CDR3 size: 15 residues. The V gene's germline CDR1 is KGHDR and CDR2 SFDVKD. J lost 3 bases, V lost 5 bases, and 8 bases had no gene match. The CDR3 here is CATSATGTAEETQYF. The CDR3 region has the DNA TGTGCCACCAGTGCGACCGGGACAGCTGAAGAGACCCAGTACTTC.

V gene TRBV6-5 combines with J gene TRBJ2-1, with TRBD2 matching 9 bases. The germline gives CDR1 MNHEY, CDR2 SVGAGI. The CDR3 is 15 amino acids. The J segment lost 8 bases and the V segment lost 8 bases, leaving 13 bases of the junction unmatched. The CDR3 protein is CASPQGGGRVDEQFF. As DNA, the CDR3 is TGTGCCAGCCCCCAGGGGGGCGGGAGGGTGGATGAGCAGTTCTTC.

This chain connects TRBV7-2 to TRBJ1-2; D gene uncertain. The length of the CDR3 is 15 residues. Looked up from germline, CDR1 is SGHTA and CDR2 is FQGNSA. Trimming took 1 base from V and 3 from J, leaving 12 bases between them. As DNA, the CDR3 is TGTGCCAGCAGCTTAGGTAGAGCCGTGGACTATGGCTACACCTTC. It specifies CASSLGRAVDYGYTF.

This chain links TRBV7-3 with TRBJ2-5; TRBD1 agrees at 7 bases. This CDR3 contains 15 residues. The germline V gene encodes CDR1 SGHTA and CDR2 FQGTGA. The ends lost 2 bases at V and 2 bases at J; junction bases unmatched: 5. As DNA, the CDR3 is TGTGCCAGCAGCTTACGAGGGGGCGCACAAGAGACCCAGTACTTC. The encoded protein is CASSLRGGAQETQYF.

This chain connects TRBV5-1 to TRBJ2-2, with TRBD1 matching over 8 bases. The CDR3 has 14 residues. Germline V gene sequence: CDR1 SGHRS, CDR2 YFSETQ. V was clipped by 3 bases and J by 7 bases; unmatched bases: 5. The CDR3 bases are TGCGCCAGCAGCTCCCAGGGGGCCGTCGGGGAGCTGTTTTTT. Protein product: CASSSQGAVGELFF.

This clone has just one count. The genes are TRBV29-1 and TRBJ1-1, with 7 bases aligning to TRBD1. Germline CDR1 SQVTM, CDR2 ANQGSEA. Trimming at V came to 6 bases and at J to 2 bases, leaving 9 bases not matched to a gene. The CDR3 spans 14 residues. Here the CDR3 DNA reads TGCAGCGTCGAGGTCGACAGGGTTAACACTGAAGCTTTCTTT. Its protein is CSVEVDRVNTEAFF.